The T cell receptor beta chain described here comes from a study of OX40 agonist ivuxolimab in advanced cancers. Study-level points and caveats: On average, CD8+ T cells showed a greater number of expanded clones than CD4+.

About this clone itself: Antigen: not known.

Assay used: immunoSEQ multiplex PCR; TCRdb lists only in-frame clones, some missing. There are about 20,000 clones in the sample; around 80% occur only once, and 14% lies in the top ten. The ends were cut back, 5 bases at V and 4 bases at J, with 16 bases in the middle. In germline, CDR1 is SGHDT, CDR2 YYEEEE. CDR3 length: 15 residues. This specimen consisted of CD4+ or CD8+ T cells sorted from blood, obtained in a trial of the OX40 agonist ivuxolimab. The V call is TRBV5-6, the J call TRBJ1-3; D not certain. The clonotype was recovered from an adult with an advanced solid tumor such as melanoma, head and neck, liver or kidney cancer. The CDR3 DNA follows: TGTGCCAGCAGGGACTCCTCGCGAGCCGGAAACACCATATATTTT. Translated, it gives CASRDSSRAGNTIYF.